The 30 T cell receptor beta chains presented below share a single source sample, sequenced in a study of T cells in Graves' hyperthyroidism and ophthalmopathy. The investigators amplified TCR beta CDR3 regions from RNA transcripts. The TCR CDR3 was amplified in a first-round RT-PCR using the HTBI primer set. Each CDR3 protein gets one entry after TCRdb re-called the multiplex PCR reads with MiXCR. The sample lists about 610,000 distinct CDR3 sequences, approximately 15% occurring once. Sequencing was carried out using blood. The receptors here all came from a woman in her 40s with Graves' ophthalmopathy.

The chain employs TRBV5-5 and TRBJ2-1; 12 bases line up with TRBD2. The CDR3 runs to 13 residues. V was pared by 0 bases and J by 15 bases, with 4 bases of the junction left unmatched. Germline CDR1 and CDR2: SGHKS and YYEKEE (reference sequence). This CDR3 reads CASSLALAGGMFF. In nucleotides, the CDR3 is TGTGCCAGCAGCTTGGCCCTAGCGGGAGGGATGTTCTTC.

The J gene is TRBJ1-2, the V gene TRBV4-1, with 7 nucleotides matching TRBD1. The CDR3 is 15 residues long. Germline V gives CDR1 MGHRA, CDR2 YSYEKL. Trimming removed 0 bases from V and 4 bases from J; junction bases left unmatched: 5. The CDR3 region is CASSQDIQGGYGYTF. The CDR3 region has the DNA TGCGCCAGCAGCCAAGATATCCAGGGGGGCTATGGCTACACCTTC.

V gene TRBV4-1 combines with J gene TRBJ2-5; D not certain. This CDR3 comprises 17 residues. Germline V CDR1 and CDR2: MGHRA, YSYEKL. Trimming cost V 4 bases and J 5 bases, with 23 bases left between them. CDR3: CASSRDHPGPPRETQYF. As DNA, the CDR3 is TGCGCCAGCAGCCGAGATCACCCCGGGCCCCCTAGGGAGACCCAGTACTTC.

This clonotype was observed a handful of times. The CDR3 reads CAISESTAEGTQYF. As DNA, the CDR3 is TGTGCCATCAGTGAGTCGACCGCAGAGGGTACGCAGTATTTT. The chain joins TRBV10-3 to TRBJ2-3, with D possibly matching TRBD2 (5 bases). CDR1 and CDR2 (germline): ENHRY, SYGVKD. Trimming took off 0 bases at V and 8 bases at J, with 12 bases between the two ends. The CDR3 covers 14 residues.

This clonotype was counted many times. The V call is TRBV6-1, the J call TRBJ1-1; no clear D. This CDR3 spans 13 amino acids. V lost 2 bases, J lost 5 bases, and 9 bases lay in between. CDR1 and CDR2 (germline): MNHNS, SASEGT. The CDR3 sequence is CASSEQAWTEAFF. DNA of the CDR3: TGTGCCAGCAGTGAACAGGCGTGGACTGAAGCTTTCTTT.

This clonotype was found a few times. CDR3 coding DNA: TGCAGCCTTGGGAGTAGCGGACCTTACAATGAGCAGTTCTTC. Translating gives CSLGSSGPYNEQFF. The chain carries TRBV29-1 and TRBJ2-1; a possible D gene is TRBD2 (6 bases). Trimming left V 8 bases short and J 4 bases short, with 18 bases between. Germline-derived CDR1 and CDR2 are SQVTM and ANQGSEA. The CDR3 contains 14 residues.

This clonotype was counted between two and nine times. This chain links TRBV9 with TRBJ1-1; a possible D gene is TRBD1 (5 bases). Germline V lookup: CDR1 SGDLS, CDR2 YYNGEE. Trimming pared 5 bases from V and 5 bases from J, leaving 13 bases between. This CDR3 region has 13 residues. This CDR3 reads CASRRREGTEAFF. CDR3 DNA sequence: TGTGCCAGCAGGCGCAGGGAGGGGACTGAAGCTTTCTTT.

The J gene is TRBJ2-5, the V gene TRBV7-9; TRBD1 agrees at 11 bases. J was trimmed by 4 bases and V by 5 bases; bases with no gene match: 6. Germline V CDR1 and CDR2: SEHNR, FQNEAQ (reference sequence). This CDR3 has 15 amino acids. The CDR3 loop is CASSHGQGAGETQYF. CDR3 nucleotide sequence: TGTGCCAGCAGCCATGGACAGGGGGCTGGAGAGACCCAGTACTTC.

This clonotype came up many times. This rearrangement joins TRBV10-3 to TRBJ2-3; D perhaps matches TRBD2 (8 bases). This CDR3 has 18 residues. Germline values: CDR1 ENHRY, CDR2 SYGVKD. The V and J ends lost 3 bases and 0 bases respectively, with 19 bases between them. CDR3 in amino acids: CAISDIEGASGSTDTQYF. The CDR3 nucleotides read TGTGCCATCAGTGATATTGAGGGGGCTAGCGGGAGCACAGATACGCAGTATTTT.

V gene TRBV6-1 combines with J gene TRBJ1-3; no definite D call. Trimming took off 6 bases at V and 0 bases at J, with 12 bases between the two ends. In germline, CDR1 is MNHNS, CDR2 SASEGT. CDR3 length: 15 residues. The CDR3 reads CASRSNGLSGNTIYF. CDR3 coding DNA: TGTGCCAGCAGAAGTAACGGACTCTCTGGAAACACCATATATTTT.

This clonotype was counted once. Germline and junction disagree at one end, which may indicate a read error. The chain recombines TRBV28 with TRBJ2-3; 7 positions agree with TRBD2. Germline V gives CDR1 MDHEN, CDR2 SYDVKM. The CDR3 consists of 16 residues. In DNA form, the CDR3 reads TGTGCCAGCAGTTCCGCTGGGGAGGGTGTCACAGATACGCCGTATTTT. Translating it yields CASSSAGEGVTDTPYF.

This clonotype has ten or more counts. The V call is TRBV6-1, the J call TRBJ2-1, with 7 bases aligning to TRBD2. The germline CDR1 and CDR2 sequences are MNHNS and SASEGT. The CDR3 totals 14 residues. V lost 3 bases and J lost 8; bases outside the gene matches: 7. CDR3 DNA sequence: TGTGCCAGCAGTGACGGAACGGGAGGTCATGAGCAGTTCTTC. Its translation is CASSDGTGGHEQFF.

The chain is built from TRBV20-1 and TRBJ1-6; D perhaps matches TRBD1 (5 bases). Trimming took 3 bases from V and 9 from J, leaving 12 bases between them. Germline loops: CDR1 DFQATT, CDR2 SNEGSKA (reference sequence). This CDR3 is built from 13 residues. The CDR3 DNA sequence: TGCAGTGCTAGCATCAGGGAGGCTTCACCCCTCCACTTT. This gives the protein CSASIREASPLHF.

This clonotype turned up a few times. V gene TRBV11-2 combines with J gene TRBJ2-6; the D is unclear. CDR3 length: 16 residues. V was trimmed by 5 bases and J by 0 bases, leaving 11 bases between them. Looked up from germline, CDR1 is SGHAT and CDR2 is FQNNGV. The CDR3 sequence: CASSPEQLSGANVLTF. The CDR3 region has the DNA TGTGCCAGCAGCCCAGAACAGCTCTCTGGGGCCAACGTCCTGACTTTC.

The chain joins TRBV19 to TRBJ1-5, with D tentatively TRBD1 (6 bases). Trimming removed 6 bases at V and 0 bases at J, with 12 bases between. The CDR3 covers 15 residues. CDR1 is LNHDA, CDR2 SQIVND, per germline (reference sequence). The CDR3 DNA sequence: TGTGCCAGTAGAGTCGTGGGGGCTAGCAATCAGCCCCAGCATTTT. It yields the protein CASRVVGASNQPQHF.

Note on this clonotype: This sequence may be a read error, since a much larger clone differs from it by one base. The chain is built from TRBV20-1 and TRBJ1-2; D remains ambiguous. Germline CDR1 reads DFQATT; CDR2 reads SNEGSKA (reference sequence). The CDR3 is 15 residues long. The CDR3 protein is CSALGGFGVNHGYTF. The CDR3, as DNA: TGCAGTGCTCTAGGAGGGTTCGGGGTTAACCATGGCTACACCTTC.

The sample holds many counts of this clonotype. This chain joins TRBV7-9 and TRBJ2-5; D not certain. Germline V gives CDR1 SEHNR, CDR2 FQNEAQ (reference sequence). V was shortened by 5 bases and J by 4 bases, with 17 bases between the two germline ends. The CDR3 spans 15 residues. In nucleotides, the CDR3 is TGTGCCAGCAGCGCTAAAATTGGGGAAAGAGAGACCCAGTACTTC. It codes for CASSAKIGERETQYF.

This chain uses TRBV2 with TRBJ1-1; 7 bases fit TRBD1. V was clipped by 5 bases and J by 1 base; unmatched bases: 4. The CDR3 is 14 amino acids. The germline gives CDR1 SNHLY, CDR2 FYNNEI. CDR3 coding DNA: TGTGCCAGCAGTTTCAGGGGGGAGAACACTGAAGCTTTCTTT. It translates to CASSFRGENTEAFF.

In its sample, this clonotype was seen many times. The chain employs TRBV18 and TRBJ2-7; no definite D call. Germline CDR1 and CDR2: KGHSH and LQKENI. The ends were cut back, 3 bases at V and 2 bases at J, with 8 bases in the middle. This CDR3 is 13 amino acids long. CDR3 sequence: CASSPPKPYEQYF. CDR3 in DNA: TGTGCCAGCTCACCCCCGAAACCCTACGAGCAGTACTTC.

This clonotype appeared a few times. The V call is TRBV6-1, the J call TRBJ2-7; TRBD2 matches at 7 bases. V shed 0 bases and J 0 bases; nucleotides not matched to a gene: 5. This CDR3 has 16 amino acids. Germline V gives CDR1 MNHNS, CDR2 SASEGT. The CDR3 reads CASSEAGRGISYEQYF. The CDR3, as DNA: TGTGCCAGCAGTGAAGCCGGGCGGGGGATCTCCTACGAGCAGTACTTC.

V is TRBV6-2 or TRBV6-3 and J is TRBJ2-6, with D hard to call. The germline CDR1 and CDR2 sequences are MNHEY and SVGEGT. V was shortened by 0 bases and J by 0 bases, with 12 bases between the two germline ends. The CDR3 has 18 residues. CDR3 sequence (DNA): TGTGCCAGCAGTTACTCGTCAATAGGCAACTCTGGGGCCAACGTCCTGACTTTC. As protein: CASSYSSIGNSGANVLTF.

This clonotype was recorded at least ten times. The chain recombines TRBV5-1 with TRBJ1-1, with 7 bases identical to TRBD1. The germline V gene encodes CDR1 SGHRS and CDR2 YFSETQ. The CDR3 loop spans 12 amino acids. V shed 5 bases and J 9 bases; nucleotides not matched to a gene: 7. The CDR3 loop reads CASRLDRAQAFF. CDR3 sequence (DNA): TGCGCCAGCAGACTCGACAGGGCTCAAGCTTTCTTT.

This clonotype was observed at least ten times. The chain has TRBV27 and TRBJ2-7; weak D call: TRBD1 (6 bases). The CDR3 is 12 residues long. Germline V CDR1 and CDR2: MNHEY, SMNVEV (reference sequence). Trimming took off 8 bases at V and 2 bases at J, with 10 bases between the two ends. CDR3 region: CASGDRTYEQYF. The DNA for the CDR3 is TGTGCCAGCGGCGACAGGACCTACGAGCAGTACTTC.

This chain joins TRBV29-1 and TRBJ2-3, with a possible D match to TRBD1 (6 bases). V was cut by 4 bases and J by 3 bases, with 23 bases left in between. Germline V gene sequence: CDR1 SQVTM, CDR2 ANQGSEA. This CDR3 has 17 residues. CDR3 bases: TGCAGCGTTGTCCGAGGGGGATACGACCCGGCGACAGATACGCAGTATTTT. Translating gives CSVVRGGYDPATDTQYF.

The chain is built from TRBV7-9 and TRBJ1-1; the D gene is possibly TRBD1 (5 bases). This CDR3 is 15 amino acids long. The germline V gene encodes CDR1 SEHNR and CDR2 FQNEAQ (reference sequence). Trimming shortened V by 5 bases and J by 6 bases, and 19 bases separated the two germline ends. CDR3: CASSRAGTTRAEAFF. Here the CDR3 DNA reads TGTGCCAGCAGCCGAGCCGGGACGACCAGGGCTGAAGCTTTCTTT.

This clonotype was counted at least ten times. The genes are TRBV6-1 and TRBJ2-2, with D maybe TRBD1 (6 bases). CDR1 is MNHNS and CDR2 is SASEGT in the germline V gene. The germline V and J ends were trimmed by 5 bases and 3 bases, with 7 bases remaining between them. The CDR3 loop spans 13 amino acids. The DNA for the CDR3 is TGTGCCAGCAGTAACAGGGACACCGGGGAGCTGTTTTTT. Translated: CASSNRDTGELFF.

Points on this clonotype: Just one base apart from a much larger clone, this may be a read error. The chain employs TRBV6-1 and TRBJ1-1; unclear D gene. Trimming shortened V by 11 bases and J by 0 bases, and 19 bases separated the two germline ends. Germline V CDR1 and CDR2: MNHNS, SASEGT. The CDR3 length is 15 residues. The CDR3 nucleotides are TGTGCCTGCAAACCCGCAGGACTCATGAACACTGAAGCTTTCTTT. This codes for CACKPAGLMNTEAFF.

In its sample, this clonotype was seen many times. This chain connects TRBV2 to TRBJ2-3; TRBD2 is a possible D gene (5 bases). CDR1 SNHLY and CDR2 FYNNEI come from the germline V gene. The CDR3 has 14 amino acids. V lost 6 bases to trimming and J lost 2 bases, with 12 bases between them. CDR3 coding DNA: TGTGCCAGCAGACTAGACGGTAACACAGATACGCAGTATTTT. Protein sequence: CASRLDGNTDTQYF.

The V and J genes are TRBV2 and TRBJ1-3; D remains unclear. Trimming removed 4 bases from V and 0 bases from J, with 13 bases in between. This CDR3 is built from 16 residues. Germline values: CDR1 SNHLY, CDR2 FYNNEI. Here the CDR3 DNA reads TGTGCCAGCAGTGGGCAAGCCCTAAGCTCTGGAAACACCATATATTTT. This codes for CASSGQALSSGNTIYF.

This clonotype was recorded at least ten times. The rearrangement uses TRBV20-1 and TRBJ2-3; 8 bases fit TRBD2. Germline V lookup: CDR1 DFQATT, CDR2 SNEGSKA (reference sequence). The CDR3 is 12 amino acids. Germline trimming cut 7 bases from V and 7 bases from J; bases unmatched to any gene: 7. The CDR3 spells CSGVGGGNTQYF. CDR3 DNA: TGCAGTGGTGTCGGGGGGGGGAATACGCAGTATTTT.